This T cell receptor (beta chain) was sequenced for a study of T cell responses to AZD1222 COVID-19 vaccine. Findings of the study overall: Of spike-specific TCRs, nearly half reportedly target regions left unmutated in variants. At baseline, just five to seven AZD1222 recipients tested seropositive. An increase in Spike-specific TCR breadth and depth was observed after two AZD1222 doses.

Regarding this clone: Its specificity is not known.

The assay was immunoSEQ multiplex PCR, and TCRdb's table has in-frame clones only and misses some. The profile shows about 100,000 clones, around nine tenths of them singletons. V was cut by 0 bases and J by 3 bases, with 14 bases left in between. The CDR3 is 16 amino acids. The germline gives CDR1 MDHEN, CDR2 SYDVKM. This chain joins TRBV28 and TRBJ1-1, with TRBD1 as a possible D gene (6 bases). The material was peripheral blood, obtained 28 days after the second AZD1222 dose. The TCR sequence derives from an adult who received the AZD1222 COVID-19 vaccine. CDR3: CASSLWGGSRDTEAFF. In nucleotides, the CDR3 is TGTGCCAGCAGTTTATGGGGGGGCTCAAGGGACACTGAAGCTTTCTTT.